The entry below gives a single T cell receptor (beta chain) sequence along with its context. From germline, CDR1 is SQVTM and CDR2 ANQGSEA. The CDR3 covers 17 residues. TCRdb reanalyzed the 5' RACE reads, giving one entry per CDR3 protein sequence and no DNA. Its table lists approximately 380,000 distinct CDR3 sequences. This sample is part of a study of T cells expressing NK-cell markers. This rearrangement joins TRBV29-1 to TRBJ2-1; TCRdb's D gene call, TRBD2, goes unchecked for lack of DNA. This clonotype originated in a man aged 18-75 years in good health. Sequencing was performed on blood T cells: a sorted CD56 or NKG2C T cell subset, CD4+ or CD8+ T cells, or bulk PBMC T cells (not recorded which). CDR3 protein: CSAPSYSGARSYNEQFF.